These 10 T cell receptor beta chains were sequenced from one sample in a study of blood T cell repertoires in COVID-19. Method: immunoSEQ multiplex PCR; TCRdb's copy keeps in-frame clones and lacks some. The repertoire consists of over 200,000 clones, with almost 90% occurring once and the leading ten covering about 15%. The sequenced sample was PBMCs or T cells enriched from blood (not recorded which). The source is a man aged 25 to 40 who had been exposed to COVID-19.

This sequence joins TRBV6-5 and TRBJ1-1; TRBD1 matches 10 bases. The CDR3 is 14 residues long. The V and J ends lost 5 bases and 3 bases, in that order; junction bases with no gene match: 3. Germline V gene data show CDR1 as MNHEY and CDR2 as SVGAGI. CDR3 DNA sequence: TGTGCCAGCAGTCCTGACAGGGGGCACACTGAAGCTTTCTTT. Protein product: CASSPDRGHTEAFF.

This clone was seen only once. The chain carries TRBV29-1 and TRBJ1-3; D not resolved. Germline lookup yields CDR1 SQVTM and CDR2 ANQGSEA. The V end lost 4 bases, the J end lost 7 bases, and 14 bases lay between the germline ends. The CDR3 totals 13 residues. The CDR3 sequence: CSVAGSVGNTIYF. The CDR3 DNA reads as TGCAGCGTTGCGGGGTCGGTAGGGAACACCATATATTTT.

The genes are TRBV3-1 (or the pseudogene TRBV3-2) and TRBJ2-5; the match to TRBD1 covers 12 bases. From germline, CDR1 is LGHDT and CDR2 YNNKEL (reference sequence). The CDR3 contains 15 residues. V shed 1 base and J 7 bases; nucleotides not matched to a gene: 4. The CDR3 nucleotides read TGTGCCAGCAGCCAAGGAGGGACAGGGGGCGGGACCCAGTACTTC. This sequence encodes CASSQGGTGGGTQYF.

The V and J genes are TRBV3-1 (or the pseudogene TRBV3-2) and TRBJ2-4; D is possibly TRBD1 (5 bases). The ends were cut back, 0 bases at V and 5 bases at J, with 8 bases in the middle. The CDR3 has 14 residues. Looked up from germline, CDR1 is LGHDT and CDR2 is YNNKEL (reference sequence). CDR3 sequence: CASSQDRAQNIQYF. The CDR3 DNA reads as TGTGCCAGCAGCCAAGACAGGGCTCAAAACATTCAGTACTTC.

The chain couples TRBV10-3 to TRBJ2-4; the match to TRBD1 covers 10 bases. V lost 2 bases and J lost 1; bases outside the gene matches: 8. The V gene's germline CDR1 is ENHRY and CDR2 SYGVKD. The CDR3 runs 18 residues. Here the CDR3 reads CAISEQDRGRLAKNIQYF. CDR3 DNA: TGTGCCATCAGTGAGCAGGACAGGGGGAGGTTGGCCAAAAACATTCAGTACTTC.

For the CDR3, the DNA is TGTGCCAGCAGCCCCATTGCAACTAATGAAAAACTGTTTTTT. Protein sequence: CASSPIATNEKLFF. This chain uses TRBV9 with TRBJ1-4, with D hard to call. The CDR3 is made up of 14 amino acids. V shed 4 bases and J shed 0 bases, with 7 bases lying between them. Germline V gene lookup returns CDR1 SGDLS and CDR2 YYNGEE.

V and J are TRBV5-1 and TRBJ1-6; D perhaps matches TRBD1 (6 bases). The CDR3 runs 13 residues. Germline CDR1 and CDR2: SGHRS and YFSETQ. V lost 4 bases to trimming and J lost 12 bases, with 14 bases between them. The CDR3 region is CASSGGASGPLHF. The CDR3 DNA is TGCGCCAGCAGCGGGGGGGCCTCGGGACCCCTCCACTTT.

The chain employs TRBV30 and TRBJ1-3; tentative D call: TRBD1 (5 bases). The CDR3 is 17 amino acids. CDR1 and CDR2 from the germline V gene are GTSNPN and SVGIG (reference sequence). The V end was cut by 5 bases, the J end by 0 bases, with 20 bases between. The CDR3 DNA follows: TGTGCCTGGGGCCATATGGGGCCGGCGAGCTCTGGAAACACCATATATTTT. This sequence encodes CAWGHMGPASSGNTIYF.

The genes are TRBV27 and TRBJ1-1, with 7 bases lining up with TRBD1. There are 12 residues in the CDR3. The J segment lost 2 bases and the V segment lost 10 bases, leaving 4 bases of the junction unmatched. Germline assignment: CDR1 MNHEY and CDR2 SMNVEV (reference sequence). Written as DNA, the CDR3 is TGTGCCACACGGGACAGTAACACTGAAGCTTTCTTT. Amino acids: CATRDSNTEAFF.

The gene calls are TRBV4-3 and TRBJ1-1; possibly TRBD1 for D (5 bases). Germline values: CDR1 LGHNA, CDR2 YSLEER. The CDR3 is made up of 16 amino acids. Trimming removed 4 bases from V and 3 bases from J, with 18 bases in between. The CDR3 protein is CASSLGLGGTDTEAFF. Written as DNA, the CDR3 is TGCGCCAGCAGCCTTGGACTCGGGGGAACGGACACTGAAGCTTTCTTT.